These 9 T cell receptor beta chains were sequenced from one sample in a study of radiotherapy plus CTLA-4 blockade in lung cancer. Profiling relied on immunoSEQ multiplex PCR, and the TCRdb table lists in-frame clones only, not all of them. The sample consists of around 65,000 clones, 60% to 85% of them appearing once. The sequencing here drew on peripheral blood, taken from a patient treated with radiotherapy plus ipilimumab. These receptor sequences come from a human donor with non-small cell lung cancer who had a complete response to radiotherapy plus ipilimumab.

This clone was observed a few times. The CDR3 loop reads CSVVPDRAGNTIYF. CDR3 in DNA: TGCAGCGTTGTTCCCGACAGGGCTGGAAACACCATATATTTT. The J gene is TRBJ1-3, the V gene TRBV29-1; 7 bases are a match to TRBD1. This CDR3 has 14 residues. V was clipped by 4 bases and J by 2 bases; unmatched bases: 5. CDR1 is SQVTM, CDR2 ANQGSEA, per germline.

The genes are TRBV15 and TRBJ1-2; tentatively, D is TRBD1 (5 bases). The CDR3 covers 12 residues. V was pared by 8 bases and J by 3 bases, with 10 bases between. In germline, CDR1 is LNHNV, CDR2 YYDKDF (reference sequence). The CDR3 DNA sequence: TGTGCCACCGGGGGGAGAGACTATGGCTACACCTTC. This sequence encodes CATGGRDYGYTF.

V gene TRBV10-1 combines with J gene TRBJ1-4; 9 bases map to TRBD1. Germline V gene data show CDR1 as WNHNN and CDR2 as SYGVQD (reference sequence). The CDR3 extends over 19 amino acids. Trimming took 6 bases from V and 0 from J; bases not matched to a gene: 14. The CDR3 DNA reads TGCGCCAGCAGCGAAAGGGACAGGGCCATCCTCTCAACTAATGAAAAACTGTTTTTT. Its translation: CASSERDRAILSTNEKLFF.

This clone was detected only once. The chain carries TRBV13 and TRBJ1-4, with 7 nucleotides matching TRBD1. This CDR3 region has 17 residues. Germline-derived CDR1 and CDR2 are PRHDT and FYEKMQ (reference sequence). V was pared by 5 bases and J by 6 bases, with 15 bases of the junction left unmatched. CDR3: CASSAWDSREGDEKLFF. CDR3 in DNA: TGTGCCAGCAGCGCCTGGGACAGCAGGGAGGGGGATGAAAAACTGTTTTTT.

The genes are TRBV6-5 and TRBJ2-1; D is possibly TRBD2 (6 bases). The CDR3 length is 16 residues. The germline CDR1 and CDR2 sequences are MNHEY and SVGAGI. V lost 2 bases and J lost 5, with 16 bases in between. Here the CDR3 DNA reads TGTGCCAGCAGTTACGCCCAAGCGGGCGCTAACAATGAGCAGTTCTTC. Its translation is CASSYAQAGANNEQFF.

This clone was observed a handful of times. The V gene is TRBV19, the J gene TRBJ1-2; 12 bases are a match to TRBD1. V was pared by 9 bases and J by 8 bases, with 13 bases of the junction left unmatched. The CDR3 length is 15 residues. The germline CDR1 and CDR2 sequences are LNHDA and SQIVND (reference sequence). CDR3 DNA sequence: TGTGCCAGCCAGGGACAGGGGGCGATCTTGGAAGGCTACACCTTC. Translated, it gives CASQGQGAILEGYTF.

This clone has just one count. The chain joins TRBV30 to TRBJ1-6; D is perhaps TRBD1 (5 bases). Germline CDR1 reads GTSNPN; CDR2 reads SVGIG (reference sequence). The V and J ends lost 4 bases and 8 bases respectively, with 12 bases between them. This CDR3 is 13 amino acids long. CDR3 in amino acids: CAWMGQLYSPLHF. In DNA, the CDR3 is TGTGCCTGGATGGGGCAGCTTTATTCACCCCTCCACTTT.

Concerning this clone itself: Mismatch with germline at one junction end may stem from a read error. This sequence joins TRBV10-2 and TRBJ1-1, with TRBD1 as a possible D gene (6 bases). Germline V gene sequence: CDR1 WSHSY, CDR2 SAAADI. The CDR3 sequence is 14 residues long. CDR3 nucleotides: TGCGCCAGCAGTGAGCCCACAGGGATCGCTGAAGCTCTCTTT. Translation: CASSEPTGIAEALF.

The rearrangement joins TRBV5-8 to TRBJ2-1; D is unclear. V shed 2 bases and J shed 16 bases, with 19 bases lying between them. This CDR3 contains 13 residues. The germline V gene has CDR1 SGHTS and CDR2 YDEGEE. In DNA form, the CDR3 reads TGTGCCAGCAGCTTAGTAACGTACCCAAATGATTTCTTC. This translates into CASSLVTYPNDFF.